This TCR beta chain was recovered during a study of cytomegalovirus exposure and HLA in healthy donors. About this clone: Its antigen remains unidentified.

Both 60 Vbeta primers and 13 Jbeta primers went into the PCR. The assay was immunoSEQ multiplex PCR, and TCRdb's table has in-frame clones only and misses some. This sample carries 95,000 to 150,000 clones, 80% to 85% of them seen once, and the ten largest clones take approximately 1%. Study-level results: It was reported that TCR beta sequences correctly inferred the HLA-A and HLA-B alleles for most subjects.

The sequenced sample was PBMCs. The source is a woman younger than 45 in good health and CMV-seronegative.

The chain's CDR3 is CASSGSNEQYF. Written as DNA, the CDR3 is TGTGCCAGCAGCGGGAGCAACGAGCAGTACTTC. The chain has TRBV11-3 and TRBJ2-7; possibly TRBD2 for D (5 bases). Trimming took off 5 bases at V and 5 bases at J, with 7 bases between the two ends. Germline V CDR1 and CDR2: SGHNT, YENEEA. CDR3 length: 11 residues.